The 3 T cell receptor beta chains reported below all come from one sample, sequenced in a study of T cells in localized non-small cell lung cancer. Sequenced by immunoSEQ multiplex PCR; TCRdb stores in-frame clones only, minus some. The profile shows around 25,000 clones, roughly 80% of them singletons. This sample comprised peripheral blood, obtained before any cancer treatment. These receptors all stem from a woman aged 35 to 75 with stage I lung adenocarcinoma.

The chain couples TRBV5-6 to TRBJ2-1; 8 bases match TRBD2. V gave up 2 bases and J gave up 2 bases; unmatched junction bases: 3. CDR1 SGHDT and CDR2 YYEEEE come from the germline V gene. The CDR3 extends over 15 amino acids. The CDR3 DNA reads TGTGCCAGCAGCTTAGCGGGGGCGGCCTACAATGAGCAGTTCTTC. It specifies CASSLAGAAYNEQFF.

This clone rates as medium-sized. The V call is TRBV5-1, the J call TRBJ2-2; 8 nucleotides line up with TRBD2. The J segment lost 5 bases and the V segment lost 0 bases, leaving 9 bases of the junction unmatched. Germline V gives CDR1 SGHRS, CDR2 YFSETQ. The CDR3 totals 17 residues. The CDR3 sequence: CASSLAPGGERTGELFF. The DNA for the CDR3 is TGCGCCAGCAGCTTGGCCCCGGGGGGGGAAAGGACCGGGGAGCTGTTTTTT.

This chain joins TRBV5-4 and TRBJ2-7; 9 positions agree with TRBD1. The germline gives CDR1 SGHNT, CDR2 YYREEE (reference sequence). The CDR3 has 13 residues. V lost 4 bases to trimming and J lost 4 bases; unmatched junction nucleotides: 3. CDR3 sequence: CASSTQGAYEQYF. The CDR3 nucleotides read TGTGCCAGCAGCACACAGGGGGCATACGAGCAGTACTTC.